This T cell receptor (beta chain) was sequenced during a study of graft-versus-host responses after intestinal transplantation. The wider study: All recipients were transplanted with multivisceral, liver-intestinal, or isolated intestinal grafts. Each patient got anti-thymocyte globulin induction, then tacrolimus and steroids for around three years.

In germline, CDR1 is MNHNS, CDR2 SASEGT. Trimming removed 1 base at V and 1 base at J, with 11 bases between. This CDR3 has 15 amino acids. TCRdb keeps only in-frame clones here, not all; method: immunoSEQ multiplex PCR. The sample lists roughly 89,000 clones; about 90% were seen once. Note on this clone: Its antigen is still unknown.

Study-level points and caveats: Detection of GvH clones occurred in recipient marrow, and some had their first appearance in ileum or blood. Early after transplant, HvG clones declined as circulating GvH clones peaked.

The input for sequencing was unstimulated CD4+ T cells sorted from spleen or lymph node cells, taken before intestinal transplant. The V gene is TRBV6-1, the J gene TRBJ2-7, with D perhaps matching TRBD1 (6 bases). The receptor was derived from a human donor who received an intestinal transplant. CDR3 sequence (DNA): TGTGCCAGCAGTGAAGTAGCAGGGGAATCCTACGAGCAGTACTTC. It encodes CASSEVAGESYEQYF.